This T cell receptor (beta chain) is drawn from a study of CD8 T cells in ankylosing spondylitis (TCRdb year 2017). Regarding the complete study: The study profiled T cell receptor beta repertoires in healthy donors and ankylosing spondylitis patients to find disease-linked TCR variants. In total, the full study cohort was made up of over a hundred healthy donors and approximately 27 ankylosing spondylitis patients. Peripheral blood was sampled, and synovial fluid was additionally collected from ankylosing spondylitis patients.

Findings and caveats that apply to the study as a whole: The disease-linked clones showed a CD8+ phenotype and occurred at relatively low frequencies in peripheral blood. Some TCR beta motif variants had previously been reported in synovial fluid and blood of reactive arthritis patients, which suggested common disease-initiation mechanisms. Blood from ankylosing spondylitis patients appeared to be characterized by a TCR beta motif made up of several highly homologous amino acid variants. The disease-linked clones were reported to be significantly enriched in matched synovial fluid samples from ankylosing spondylitis patients.

The instrument was an Illumina HiSeq 2500. TCR beta libraries were prepared by quantitative 5'-RACE with molecular barcodes. The original methods were these. To identify disease-linked TCR variants, a new computational method was used, one built on a probabilistic model of VDJ rearrangement. TCRdb trimmed the raw reads at Q25, called clones with MiXCR and kept productive beta chains. Entries are consolidated by CDR3 protein sequence, retaining the most common genes and DNA. These V and J calls derive from TCRdb rather than the authors' analysis. This sample has some 120,000 distinct CDR3 sequences in its table, and approximately 14% of those were observed once. 2.5% to 3% of the sample is held by the ten biggest clonotypes. A note on this clonotype: It has no known antigen specificity. It has no much larger one-base neighbor in the sample; base qualities were not kept.

The germline V gene sets CDR1 to SGHRS and CDR2 to YFSETQ. The CDR3, from cysteine to phenylalanine, totals 16 residues. CDR3 DNA only is kept here, 48 bases in frame from base 1. The germline V end is reduced by 4 bases and the J end by 0 bases; junction bases left unmatched: 2. Sequencing input: blood, either unsorted or a sorted T cell fraction (not recorded which). The receptor comes from a female donor with ankylosing spondylitis or in good health (not recorded which). The sequence links TRBV5-1 to TRBJ2-5; TRBD2 agrees with 14 junctional bases. The nucleotide sequence reads TGCGCCAGCAGCAGGACTAGCGGGGGGAACCAAGAGACCCAGTACTTC. Translated, it reads CASSRTSGGNQETQYF. Outside the CDR3, residues come from the reference TRBV5-1 and TRBJ2-5 proteins, so the full variable domain is: KAGVTQTPRYLIKTRGQQVTLSCSPISGHRSVSWYQQTPGQGLQFLFEYFSETQRNKGNFPGRFSGRQFSNSRSEMNVSTLELGDSALYLCASSRTSGGNQETQYFGPGTRLLVL.